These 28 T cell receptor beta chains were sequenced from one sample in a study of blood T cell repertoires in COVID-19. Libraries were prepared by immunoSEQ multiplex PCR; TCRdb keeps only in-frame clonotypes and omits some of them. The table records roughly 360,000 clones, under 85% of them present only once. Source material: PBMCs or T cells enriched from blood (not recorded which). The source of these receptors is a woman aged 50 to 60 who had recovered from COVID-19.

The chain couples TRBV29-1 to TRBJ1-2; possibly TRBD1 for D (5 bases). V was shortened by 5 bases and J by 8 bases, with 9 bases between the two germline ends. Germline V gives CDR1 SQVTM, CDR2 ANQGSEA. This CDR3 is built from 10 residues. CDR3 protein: CSVWTYGYTF. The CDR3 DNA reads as TGCAGCGTTTGGACATACGGCTACACCTTC.

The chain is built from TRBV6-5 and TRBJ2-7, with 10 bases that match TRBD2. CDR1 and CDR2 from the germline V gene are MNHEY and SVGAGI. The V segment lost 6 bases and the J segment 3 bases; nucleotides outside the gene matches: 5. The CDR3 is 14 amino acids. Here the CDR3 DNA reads TGTGCCAGCAGACCTACTAGCGGGAACTACGAGCAGTACTTC. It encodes CASRPTSGNYEQYF.

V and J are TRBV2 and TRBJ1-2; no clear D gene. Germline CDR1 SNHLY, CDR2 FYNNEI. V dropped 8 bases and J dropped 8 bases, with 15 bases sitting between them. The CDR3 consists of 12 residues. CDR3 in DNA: TGTGCCAGCTCCGGGGTTCAAGGCGGCTACACCTTC. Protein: CASSGVQGGYTF.

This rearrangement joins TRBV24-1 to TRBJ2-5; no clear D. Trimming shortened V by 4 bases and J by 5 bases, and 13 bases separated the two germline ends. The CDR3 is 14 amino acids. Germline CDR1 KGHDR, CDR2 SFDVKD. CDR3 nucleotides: TGTGCCACCAGTGAGGGCGCAGAGCCGGAGACCCAGTACTTC. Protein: CATSEGAEPETQYF.

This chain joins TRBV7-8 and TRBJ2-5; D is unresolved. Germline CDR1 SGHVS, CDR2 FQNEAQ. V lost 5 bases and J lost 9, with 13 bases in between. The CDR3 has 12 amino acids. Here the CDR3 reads CASSPQDQAQYF. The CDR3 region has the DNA TGTGCCAGCAGCCCACAAGACCAGGCCCAGTACTTC.

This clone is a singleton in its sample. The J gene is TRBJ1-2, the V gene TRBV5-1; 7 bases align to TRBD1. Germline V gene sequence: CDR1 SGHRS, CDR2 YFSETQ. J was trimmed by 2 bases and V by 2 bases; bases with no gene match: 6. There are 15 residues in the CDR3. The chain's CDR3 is CASSLNRGPNYGYTF. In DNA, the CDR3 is TGCGCCAGCAGCTTAAACAGGGGTCCGAACTATGGCTACACCTTC.

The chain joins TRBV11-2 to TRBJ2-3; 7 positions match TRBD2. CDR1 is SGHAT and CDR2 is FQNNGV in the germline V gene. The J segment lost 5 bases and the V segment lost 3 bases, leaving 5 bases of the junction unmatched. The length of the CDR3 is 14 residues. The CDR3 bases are TGTGCCAGCAGCTTTGCGGGAGTAGTAGATACGCAGTATTTT. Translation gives CASSFAGVVDTQYF.

The CDR3 nucleotides read TGTGCCAGCTCACCACAAATAGAGGGTAGCAATCAGCCCCAGCATTTT. Protein sequence: CASSPQIEGSNQPQHF. The rearrangement joins TRBV18 to TRBJ1-5; D gene unclear. The CDR3 extends over 16 amino acids. Trimming left V 1 base short and J 0 bases short, with 10 bases between. CDR1 and CDR2 from the germline V gene are KGHSH and LQKENI.

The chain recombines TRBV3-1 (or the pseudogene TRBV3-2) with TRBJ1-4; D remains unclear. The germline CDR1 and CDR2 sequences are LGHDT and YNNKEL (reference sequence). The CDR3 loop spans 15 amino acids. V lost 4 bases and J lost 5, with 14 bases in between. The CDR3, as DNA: TGTGCCAGCAGCCCAAACGGGGAGGCCAATGAAAAACTGTTTTTT. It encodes CASSPNGEANEKLFF.

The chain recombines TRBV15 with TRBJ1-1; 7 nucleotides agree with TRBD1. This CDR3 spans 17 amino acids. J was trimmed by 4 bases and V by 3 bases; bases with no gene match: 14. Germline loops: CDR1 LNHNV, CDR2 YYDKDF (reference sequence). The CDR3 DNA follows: TGTGCCACCAGCAGGAAGAATTTGACAGGGCGCGGCACTGAAGCTTTCTTT. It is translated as CATSRKNLTGRGTEAFF.

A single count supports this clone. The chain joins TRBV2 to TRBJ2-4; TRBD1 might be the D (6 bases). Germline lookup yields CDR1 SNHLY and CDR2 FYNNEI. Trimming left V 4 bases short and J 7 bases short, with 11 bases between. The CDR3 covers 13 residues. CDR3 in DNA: TGTGCCAGCAGTGGAGGTCAGGGGAACATTCAGTACTTC. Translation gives CASSGGQGNIQYF.

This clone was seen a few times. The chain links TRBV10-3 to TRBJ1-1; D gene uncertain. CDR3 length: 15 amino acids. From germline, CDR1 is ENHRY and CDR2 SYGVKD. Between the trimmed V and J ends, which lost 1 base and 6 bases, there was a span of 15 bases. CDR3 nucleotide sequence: TGTGCCATCAGTGAGTTGGGAATGGGAGGCGCTGAAGCTTTCTTT. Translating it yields CAISELGMGGAEAFF.

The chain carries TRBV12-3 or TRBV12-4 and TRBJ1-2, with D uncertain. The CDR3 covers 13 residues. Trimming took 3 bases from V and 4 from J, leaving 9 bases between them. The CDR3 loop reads CASSLPVSYGYTF. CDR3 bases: TGTGCCAGCAGTTTGCCCGTCAGCTATGGCTACACCTTC.

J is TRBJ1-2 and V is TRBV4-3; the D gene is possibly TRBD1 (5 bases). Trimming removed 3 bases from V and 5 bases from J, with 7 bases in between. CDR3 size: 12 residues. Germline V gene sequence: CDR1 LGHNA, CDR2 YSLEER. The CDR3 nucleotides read TGCGCCAGCAGCCACCCAGGGTATGGCTACACCTTC. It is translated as CASSHPGYGYTF.

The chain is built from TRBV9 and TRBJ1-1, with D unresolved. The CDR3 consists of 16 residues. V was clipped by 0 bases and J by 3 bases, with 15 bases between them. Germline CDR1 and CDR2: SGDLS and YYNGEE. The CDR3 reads CASSVAGRRSDTEAFF. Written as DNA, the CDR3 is TGTGCCAGCAGCGTAGCGGGGAGGCGGAGCGACACTGAAGCTTTCTTT. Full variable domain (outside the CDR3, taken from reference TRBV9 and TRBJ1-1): DSGVTQTPKHLITATGQRVTLRCSPRSGDLSVYWYQQSLDQGLQFLIQYYNGEERAKGNILERFSAQQFPDLHSELNLSSLELGDSALYFCASSVAGRRSDTEAFFGQGTRLTVV.

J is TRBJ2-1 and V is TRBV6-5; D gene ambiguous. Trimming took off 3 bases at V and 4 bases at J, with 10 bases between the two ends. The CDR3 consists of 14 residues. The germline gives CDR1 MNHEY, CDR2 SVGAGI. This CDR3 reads CASSYPDSYNEQFF. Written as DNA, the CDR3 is TGTGCCAGCAGTTATCCTGACTCTTACAATGAGCAGTTCTTC.

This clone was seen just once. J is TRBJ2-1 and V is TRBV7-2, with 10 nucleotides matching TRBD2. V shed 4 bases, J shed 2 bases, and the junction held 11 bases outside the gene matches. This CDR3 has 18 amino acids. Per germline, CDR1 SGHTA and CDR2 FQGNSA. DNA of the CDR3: TGTGCCAGCAGCTCGGCCCTAGCGGGAGACCCTACCTACAATGAGCAGTTCTTC. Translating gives CASSSALAGDPTYNEQFF.

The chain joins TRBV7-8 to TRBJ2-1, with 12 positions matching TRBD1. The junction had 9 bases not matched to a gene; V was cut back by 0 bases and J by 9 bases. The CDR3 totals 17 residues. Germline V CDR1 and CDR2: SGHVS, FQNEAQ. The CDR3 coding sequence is TGTGCCAGCAGCTTAGCAGTGCCGGGACAGGGGGCGTTTGAGCAGTTCTTC. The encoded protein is CASSLAVPGQGAFEQFF. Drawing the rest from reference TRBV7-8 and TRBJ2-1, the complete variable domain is GAGVSQSPRYKVAKRGQDVALRCDPISGHVSLFWYQQALGQGPEFLTYFQNEAQLDKSGLPSDRFFAERPEGSVSTLKIQRTQQEDSAVYLCASSLAVPGQGAFEQFFGPGTRLTVL.

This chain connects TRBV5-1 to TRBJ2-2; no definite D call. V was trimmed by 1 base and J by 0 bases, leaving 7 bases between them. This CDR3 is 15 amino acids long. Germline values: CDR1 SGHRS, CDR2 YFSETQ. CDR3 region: CASSLSLANTGELFF. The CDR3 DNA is TGCGCCAGCAGCTTGTCTCTAGCGAACACCGGGGAGCTGTTTTTT.

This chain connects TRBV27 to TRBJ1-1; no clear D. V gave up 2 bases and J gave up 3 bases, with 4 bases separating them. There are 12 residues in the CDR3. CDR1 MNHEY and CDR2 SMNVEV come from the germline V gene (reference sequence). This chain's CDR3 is CASSLAYTEAFF. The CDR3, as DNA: TGTGCCAGCAGTTTAGCGTACACTGAAGCTTTCTTT.

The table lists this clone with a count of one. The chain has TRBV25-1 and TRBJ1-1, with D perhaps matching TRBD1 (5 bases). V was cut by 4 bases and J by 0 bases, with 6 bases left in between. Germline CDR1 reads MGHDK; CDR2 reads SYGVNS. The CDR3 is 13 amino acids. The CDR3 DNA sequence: TGTGCCAGCAGTGGGGACTTGAACACTGAAGCTTTCTTT. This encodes CASSGDLNTEAFF.

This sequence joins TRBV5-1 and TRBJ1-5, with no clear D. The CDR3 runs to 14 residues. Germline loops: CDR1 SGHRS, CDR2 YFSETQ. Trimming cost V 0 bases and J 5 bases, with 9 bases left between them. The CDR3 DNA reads TGCGCCAGCAGCTTGGCCCTCGGGGATCAGCCCCAGCATTTT. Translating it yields CASSLALGDQPQHF.

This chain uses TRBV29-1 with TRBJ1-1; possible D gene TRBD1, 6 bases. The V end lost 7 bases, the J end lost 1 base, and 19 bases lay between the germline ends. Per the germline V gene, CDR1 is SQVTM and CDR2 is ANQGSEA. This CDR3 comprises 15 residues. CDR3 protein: CSARHLEGQNTEAFF. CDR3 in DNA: TGCAGCGCCCGACACCTTGAGGGACAGAACACTGAAGCTTTCTTT.

The CDR3 reads CASSFPSGGAWNEQFF. CDR3 DNA sequence: TGTGCCAGCAGTTTCCCTAGCGGGGGGGCGTGGAATGAGCAGTTCTTC. The chain recombines TRBV27 with TRBJ2-1; 12 positions match TRBD2. Trimming at V came to 3 bases and at J to 7 bases, leaving 7 bases not matched to a gene. This CDR3 spans 16 amino acids. Germline values: CDR1 MNHEY, CDR2 SMNVEV (reference sequence).

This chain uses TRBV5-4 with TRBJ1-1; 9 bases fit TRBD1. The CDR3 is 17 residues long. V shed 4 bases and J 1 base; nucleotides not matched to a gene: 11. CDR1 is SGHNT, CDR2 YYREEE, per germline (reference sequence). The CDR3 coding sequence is TGTGCCAGCAGCCATCGTCCCGGGACAGGGCGGAACACTGAAGCTTTCTTT. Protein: CASSHRPGTGRNTEAFF.

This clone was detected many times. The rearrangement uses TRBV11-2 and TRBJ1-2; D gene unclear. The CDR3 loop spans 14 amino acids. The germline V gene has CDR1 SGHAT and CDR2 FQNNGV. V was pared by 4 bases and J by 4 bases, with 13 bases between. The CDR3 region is CASSSDLGSYGYTF. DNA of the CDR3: TGTGCCAGCAGCTCAGATTTGGGGAGCTATGGCTACACCTTC.

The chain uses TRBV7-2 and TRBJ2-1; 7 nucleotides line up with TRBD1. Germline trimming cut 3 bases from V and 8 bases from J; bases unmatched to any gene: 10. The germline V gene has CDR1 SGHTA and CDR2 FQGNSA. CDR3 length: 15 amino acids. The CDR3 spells CASSFTGVGFDEQFF. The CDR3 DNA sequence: TGTGCCAGCAGCTTCACAGGGGTAGGGTTCGATGAGCAGTTCTTC.

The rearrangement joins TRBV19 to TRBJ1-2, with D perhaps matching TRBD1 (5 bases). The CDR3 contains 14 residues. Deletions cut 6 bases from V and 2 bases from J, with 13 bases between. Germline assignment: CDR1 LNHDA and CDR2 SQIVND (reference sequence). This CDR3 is CASRKTAGNYGYTF. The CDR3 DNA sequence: TGTGCCAGTAGAAAGACAGCAGGAAACTATGGCTACACCTTC.